This TCR beta chain was profiled in a study of human T cells and chemical hapten exposure. Across the whole study: TCR yields per sample varied mostly from small pooled library volume differences.

Time point: pre-sensitization, week 0. As for treatment: therapeutic diphenylcyclopropenone sensitization with weekly scalp DPC. With 5 bases removed from V and 6 bases from J, the gap between germline ends came to 10 bases. Germline CDR1 and CDR2: MDHEN and SYDVKM. CDR3 size: 13 residues. Individual cDNA molecules (in the library) carried attached unique molecular identifiers. TCRdb redid the calling of the RACE reads with MiXCR, one entry per CDR3 protein. The sample holds tens of thousands of distinct CDR3 sequences; 9.5% to 15% are singletons and the top ten take roughly 6.1%. The material sequenced was whole blood, taken in connection with sensitization to the hapten diphenylcyclopropenone (DPC). This sequence joins TRBV28 and TRBJ1-4; unclear D gene. This receptor was obtained from a woman aged 25-40 years with alopecia areata. Some clones in this sample may be carry-over from other donors' samples. In DNA, the CDR3 is TGTGCCAGCAGTCCCCTAATCGATGAAAAACTGTTTTTT. This sequence encodes CASSPLIDEKLFF.